This T cell receptor (beta chain) comes out of a study of beta chain features in type 1 diabetes. Looked up from germline, CDR1 is SGHNT and CDR2 is YENEEA. The CDR3 is 20 amino acids. The V segment lost 4 bases and the J segment 2 bases; nucleotides outside the gene matches: 18. Since all of the isolated RNA was reverse transcribed, expressed TCRB transcripts were what got sequenced. Libraries were prepared by immunoSEQ multiplex PCR; TCRdb keeps only in-frame clonotypes and omits some of them. The data show approximately 140,000 clones, 40% to 55% seen once. This receptor was taken from a man aged 18 to 29 in good health. This chain uses TRBV11-3 with TRBJ2-1, with TRBD2 matching over 9 bases. The sequenced sample consisted of Tregs from blood. The CDR3 here is CASSSPRAGGHVYPYNEQFF. The DNA of the CDR3 is TGTGCCAGCAGCTCACCCCGGGCGGGGGGGCACGTATACCCCTACAATGAGCAGTTCTTC.